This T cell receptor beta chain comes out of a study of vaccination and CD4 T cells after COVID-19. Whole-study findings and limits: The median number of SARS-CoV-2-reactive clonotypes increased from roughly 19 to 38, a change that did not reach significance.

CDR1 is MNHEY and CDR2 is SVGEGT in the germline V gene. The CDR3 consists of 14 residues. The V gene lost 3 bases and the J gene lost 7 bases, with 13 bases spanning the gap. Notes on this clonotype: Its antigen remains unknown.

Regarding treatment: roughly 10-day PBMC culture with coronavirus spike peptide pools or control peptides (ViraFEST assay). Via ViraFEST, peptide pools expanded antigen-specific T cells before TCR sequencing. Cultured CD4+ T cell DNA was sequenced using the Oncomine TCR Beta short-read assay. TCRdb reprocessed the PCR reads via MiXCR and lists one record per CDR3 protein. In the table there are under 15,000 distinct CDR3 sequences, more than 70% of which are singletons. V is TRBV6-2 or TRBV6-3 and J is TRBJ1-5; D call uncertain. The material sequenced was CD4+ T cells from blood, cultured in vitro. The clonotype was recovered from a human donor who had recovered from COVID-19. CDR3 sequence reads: CASSYLGSRQPQHF. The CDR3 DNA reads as TGTGCCAGCAGTTATTTGGGCTCGCGGCAGCCCCAGCATTTT.